A single sample gave rise to the 23 T cell receptor beta chains below, sequenced in a study of technical replicates of blood from several donors. Assay: immunoSEQ multiplex PCR; the TCRdb copy retains only in-frame clones and omits some. The data contain 80,000 or so clones, 95% to 98% of them seen just once; the ten biggest clones take up less than 0.25%. The sample consisted of T cells isolated from PBMCs. The source of these receptors is a human donor in good health.

The chain employs TRBV28 and TRBJ2-7, with 9 bases matching TRBD1. This CDR3 spans 15 amino acids. Germline V gene sequence: CDR1 MDHEN, CDR2 SYDVKM. J gave up 3 bases and V 3 bases, and 6 bases lay outside the gene matches. The CDR3 DNA is TGTGCCAGCAGTTTCCCGGGACAGGGTCTCTACGAGCAGTACTTC. Encoded protein: CASSFPGQGLYEQYF.

The chain has TRBV4-2 and TRBJ2-7, with 8 bases aligning to TRBD1. The CDR3 sequence is 18 residues long. CDR1 and CDR2 from the germline V gene are LGHNA and YNFKEQ. Germline trimming cut 0 bases from V and 0 bases from J; bases unmatched to any gene: 10. The CDR3 nucleotides read TGTGCCAGCAGCCAAGAGGGGACAGGAGAATTCTACTCCTACGAGCAGTACTTC. Translated: CASSQEGTGEFYSYEQYF.

This sequence joins TRBV7-6 and TRBJ2-1; tentatively, D is TRBD2 (6 bases). The V and J ends lost 4 bases and 0 bases respectively, with 16 bases between them. The CDR3 is made up of 17 amino acids. Germline V gene lookup returns CDR1 SGHVS and CDR2 FNYEAQ. CDR3 nucleotide sequence: TGTGCCAGCAGCTCGATTTATAGCGGTTACTCCTACAATGAGCAGTTCTTC. Its translation: CASSSIYSGYSYNEQFF. Full variable domain (outside the CDR3, taken from reference TRBV7-6 and TRBJ2-1): GAGVSQSPRYKVTKRGQDVALRCDPISGHVSLYWYRQALGQGPEFLTYFNYEAQQDKSGLPNDRFSAERPEGSISTLTIQRTEQRDSAMYRCASSSIYSGYSYNEQFFGPGTRLTVL.

The chain links TRBV2 to TRBJ2-7; D may be TRBD2 (5 bases). Germline-derived CDR1 and CDR2 are SNHLY and FYNNEI. CDR3 size: 14 residues. Trimming took 2 bases from V and 6 from J, leaving 14 bases between them. CDR3 amino acids: CASSELGGFGEQYF. The CDR3 DNA reads as TGTGCCAGCAGTGAATTAGGCGGGTTCGGCGAGCAGTACTTC.

For this clone: Different DNA sequences within this sample yield the same CDR3. V gene TRBV5-4 combines with J gene TRBJ2-1, with D maybe TRBD2 (5 bases). Germline V CDR1 and CDR2: SGHNT, YYREEE (reference sequence). CDR3 size: 14 residues. Trimming removed 2 bases from V and 5 bases from J, with 11 bases in between. For the CDR3, the DNA is TGTGCCAGCAGCTTAGGACTCGCCGACAATGAGCAGTTCTTC. It encodes CASSLGLADNEQFF. Drawing the rest from reference TRBV5-4 and TRBJ2-1, the complete variable domain is ETGVTQSPTHLIKTRGQQVTLRCSSQSGHNTVSWYQQALGQGPQFIFQYYREEENGRGNFPPRFSGLQFPNYSSELNVNALELDDSALYLCASSLGLADNEQFFGPGTRLTVL.

This chain joins TRBV7-3 and TRBJ2-1; 12 bases are shared with TRBD2. This CDR3 contains 14 residues. Per germline, CDR1 SGHTA and CDR2 FQGTGA. With V trimmed by 8 bases and J by 4 bases, 3 bases remained unmatched. The CDR3 sequence: CASALAGGYNEQFF. For the CDR3, the DNA is TGTGCCAGCGCCCTAGCGGGAGGGTACAATGAGCAGTTCTTC. The entire variable domain, with the rest obtained from reference TRBV7-3 and TRBJ2-1, is as follows: GAGVSQTPSNKVTEKGKYVELRCDPISGHTALYWYRQSLGQGPEFLIYFQGTGAADDSGLPNDRFFAVRPEGSVSTLKIQRTERGDSAVYLCASALAGGYNEQFFGPGTRLTVL.

This chain connects TRBV7-2 to TRBJ2-7; tentative D call: TRBD1 (5 bases). The germline gives CDR1 SGHTA, CDR2 FQGNSA. The CDR3 has 18 residues. V gave up 4 bases and J gave up 3 bases, with 25 bases separating them. CDR3 amino acids: CASSSLTEWGSISYEQYF. CDR3 nucleotides: TGTGCCAGCAGCTCTCTGACGGAATGGGGCTCGATTAGCTACGAGCAGTACTTC.

The V and J genes are TRBV11-2 and TRBJ2-3; D not resolved. Germline V CDR1 and CDR2: SGHAT, FQNNGV. Trimming stripped 5 bases from V and 2 bases from J, with 14 bases between. The CDR3 runs 15 residues. The CDR3 reads CASSKRSLNTDTQYF. The CDR3 DNA sequence: TGTGCCAGCAGCAAACGGTCCCTCAACACAGATACGCAGTATTTT.

The V and J genes are TRBV25-1 and TRBJ2-1, with a weak D call TRBD2 (6 bases). The CDR3 length is 14 residues. The V end was cut by 3 bases, the J end by 3 bases, with 9 bases between. Germline loops: CDR1 MGHDK, CDR2 SYGVNS. CDR3 protein: CASSDRESYNEQFF. The DNA of the CDR3 is TGTGCCAGCAGTGATCGGGAGAGCTACAATGAGCAGTTCTTC.

This clone has only one observation. This rearrangement joins TRBV5-1 to TRBJ1-1; D is possibly TRBD1 (6 bases). V was shortened by 1 base and J by 0 bases, with 13 bases between the two germline ends. Germline V gene data show CDR1 as SGHRS and CDR2 as YFSETQ. The CDR3 runs 16 residues. The CDR3 nucleotides are TGCGCCAGCAGCTTGAACCCAGGGGAAATGAACACTGAAGCTTTCTTT. It specifies CASSLNPGEMNTEAFF.

This clone was observed a single time. This chain links TRBV18 with TRBJ1-2; tentative D call: TRBD1 (6 bases). CDR1 is KGHSH and CDR2 is LQKENI in the germline V gene. The CDR3 covers 16 residues. Trimming took 2 bases from V and 4 from J, leaving 17 bases between them. Here the CDR3 reads CASSPGVTGPIYGYTF. CDR3 in DNA: TGTGCCAGCTCACCAGGGGTTACAGGGCCTATCTATGGCTACACCTTC.

The count of this clone is one. The rearrangement links TRBV16 to TRBJ2-2; the D gene is possibly TRBD2 (6 bases). The CDR3 is 17 residues long. Germline V gene lookup returns CDR1 KGHSY and CDR2 FQNENV. Trimming took off 0 bases at V and 1 base at J, with 12 bases between the two ends. Here the CDR3 reads CASSQSATRMNTGELFF. CDR3 coding DNA: TGTGCCAGCAGCCAATCCGCGACTAGAATGAACACCGGGGAGCTGTTTTTT.

The rearrangement uses TRBV30 and TRBJ2-3; 8 bases line up with TRBD2. CDR1 and CDR2 from the germline V gene are GTSNPN and SVGIG (reference sequence). The CDR3 length is 13 residues. V shed 8 bases and J 2 bases; nucleotides not matched to a gene: 6. CDR3 sequence reads: CATILAATDTQYF. The CDR3 DNA follows: TGTGCCACAATACTAGCGGCCACAGATACGCAGTATTTT.

The rearrangement joins TRBV28 to TRBJ1-2, with unresolved D. V dropped 3 bases and J dropped 3 bases, with 5 bases sitting between them. The germline CDR1 and CDR2 sequences are MDHEN and SYDVKM. The CDR3 is 12 amino acids. In DNA, the CDR3 is TGTGCCAGCAGTTTGGCCTACTATGGCTACACCTTC. Translated: CASSLAYYGYTF.

The chain recombines TRBV7-6 with TRBJ2-7, with 10 bases identical to TRBD2. The CDR3 totals 14 residues. Trimming removed 3 bases from V and 9 bases from J; junction bases left unmatched: 8. Germline values: CDR1 SGHVS, CDR2 FNYEAQ. CDR3 region: CASSFSSGSSRQYF. The CDR3 DNA sequence: TGTGCCAGCAGCTTCTCTAGCGGGAGTTCCCGGCAGTACTTC.

The chain has TRBV29-1 and TRBJ2-7; D might be TRBD1 (6 bases). The V gene lost 1 base and the J gene lost 2 bases, with 9 bases spanning the gap. The CDR3 is 13 amino acids. CDR1 is SQVTM, CDR2 ANQGSEA, per germline. The CDR3: CSVEGTAPYEQYF. The CDR3 DNA is TGCAGCGTTGAAGGGACAGCGCCCTACGAGCAGTACTTC.

V is TRBV28 and J is TRBJ2-5, with 7 bases fitting TRBD2. CDR3 length: 17 residues. CDR1 is MDHEN, CDR2 SYDVKM, per germline. After removal of 5 bases from V and 4 bases from J, the junction contained 16 bases not matched to a gene. The CDR3 here is CASSRSGLSYLVETQYF. CDR3 DNA: TGTGCCAGCAGTCGATCGGGACTATCCTACCTAGTAGAGACCCAGTACTTC. The variable domain in full, with the rest retrieved from reference TRBV28 and TRBJ2-5, is DVKVTQSSRYLVKRTGEKVFLECVQDMDHENMFWYRQDPGLGLRLIYFSYDVKMKEKGDIPEGYSVSREKKERFSLILESASTNQTSMYLCASSRSGLSYLVETQYFGPGTRLLVL.

The J gene is TRBJ2-7, the V gene TRBV25-1, with 9 bases that match TRBD1. The CDR3 consists of 15 residues. Germline assignment: CDR1 MGHDK and CDR2 SYGVNS. After removal of 3 bases from V and 2 bases from J, the junction contained 5 bases not matched to a gene. The CDR3 region is CASSETGTGTYEQYF. The CDR3 region has the DNA TGTGCCAGCAGTGAGACCGGGACAGGGACCTACGAGCAGTACTTC.

V is TRBV5-6 and J is TRBJ2-1; no reliable D call. The CDR3 is 15 amino acids. The germline V and J ends were trimmed by 1 base and 2 bases, with 10 bases remaining between them. Germline assignment: CDR1 SGHDT and CDR2 YYEEEE. CDR3 amino acids: CASSLTESPYNEQFF. DNA for the CDR3: TGTGCCAGCAGCTTGACGGAGAGCCCCTACAATGAGCAGTTCTTC. Using reference TRBV5-6 and TRBJ2-1 for the parts outside the CDR3, the full variable domain is DAGVTQSPTHLIKTRGQQVTLRCSPKSGHDTVSWYQQALGQGPQFIFQYYEEEERQRGNFPDRFSGHQFPNYSSELNVNALLLGDSALYLCASSLTESPYNEQFFGPGTRLTVL.

The chain uses TRBV4-2 and TRBJ2-2; D not certain. Germline CDR1 is LGHNA and CDR2 is YNFKEQ. V lost 1 base, J lost 0 bases, and 6 bases lay in between. CDR3 size: 15 residues. The CDR3 nucleotides are TGTGCCAGCAGCCAAGGGAGCACGAACACCGGGGAGCTGTTTTTT. This translates into CASSQGSTNTGELFF.

The chain joins TRBV5-1 to TRBJ2-7, with a tentative D call TRBD1 (6 bases). Germline V gene lookup returns CDR1 SGHRS and CDR2 YFSETQ. The CDR3 runs to 15 residues. V dropped 4 bases and J dropped 3 bases, with 17 bases sitting between them. In DNA, the CDR3 is TGCGCCAGCAGCCGGTCTAAGGGGGAGCGCTACGAGCAGTACTTC. It specifies CASSRSKGERYEQYF.

The chain has TRBV5-4 and TRBJ1-2, with 8 positions matching TRBD1. The CDR3 totals 14 residues. V shed 5 bases, J shed 5 bases, and the junction held 8 bases outside the gene matches. CDR1 is SGHNT, CDR2 YYREEE, per germline (reference sequence). The CDR3 is CASRPTDRAYGYTF. CDR3 in DNA: TGTGCCAGCAGGCCGACGGACAGGGCGTATGGCTACACCTTC.

This chain joins TRBV7-3 and TRBJ2-1; maybe TRBD2 (5 bases). The CDR3 runs 13 residues. Germline V gene sequence: CDR1 SGHTA, CDR2 FQGTGA. V shed 2 bases and J shed 8 bases, with 10 bases lying between them. The CDR3 is CASSLGSRDEQFF. In nucleotides, the CDR3 is TGTGCCAGCAGCTTAGGATCGAGGGATGAGCAGTTCTTC.